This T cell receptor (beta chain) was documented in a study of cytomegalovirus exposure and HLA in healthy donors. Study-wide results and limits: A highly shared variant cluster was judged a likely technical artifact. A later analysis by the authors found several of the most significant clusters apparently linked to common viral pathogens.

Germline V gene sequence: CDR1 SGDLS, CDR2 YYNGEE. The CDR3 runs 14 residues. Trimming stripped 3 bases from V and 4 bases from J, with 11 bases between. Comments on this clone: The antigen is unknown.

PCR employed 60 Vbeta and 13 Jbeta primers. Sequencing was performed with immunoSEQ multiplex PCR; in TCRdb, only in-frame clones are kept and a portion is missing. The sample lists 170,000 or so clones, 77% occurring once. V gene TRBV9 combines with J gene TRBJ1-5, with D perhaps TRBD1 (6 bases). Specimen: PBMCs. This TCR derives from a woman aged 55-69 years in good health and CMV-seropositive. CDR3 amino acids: CASSGEGVNQPQHF. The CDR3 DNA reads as TGTGCCAGCAGCGGAGAGGGGGTTAATCAGCCCCAGCATTTT.